This TCR beta chain comes out of a study of cytomegalovirus exposure and HLA in healthy donors. Study results and caveats: As a later analysis revealed, most CMV-associated TCR beta chains appeared HLA-restricted. Beyond CMV serostatus, there was no information to go on about immune exposure. The listing of roughly 160 TCR beta chains classed them as cytomegalovirus-associated.

The J segment lost 4 bases and the V segment lost 5 bases, leaving 7 bases of the junction unmatched. Germline assignment: CDR1 SEHNR and CDR2 FQNEAQ (reference sequence). The CDR3 consists of 14 residues. PCR amplification relied on 60 Vbeta primers (plus 13 Jbeta primers). The data were produced by immunoSEQ multiplex PCR, yet TCRdb's version contains in-frame clones alone and is incomplete. In the table there are fewer than 250,000 clones, more than 75% of which are singletons. The sample holds a few counts of this clone. Its antigen remains unidentified. The specimen sequenced was PBMCs. The rearrangement joins TRBV7-9 to TRBJ2-7; 8 bases are a match to TRBD1. The source is a man aged 35-49 years in good health and CMV-seropositive. DNA of the CDR3: TGTGCCAGCAGCCAAACCCGGGACAGGTACGAGCAGTACTTC. Translating it yields CASSQTRDRYEQYF.